The T cell receptor (beta chain) under discussion was sequenced for a study of blood T cell repertoires in COVID-19. Only in-frame clones appear in the TCRdb table, and some are missing; sequencing was by immunoSEQ multiplex PCR. This table has some 240,000 clones, 75% to 90% appearing once. Trimming removed 2 bases from V and 3 bases from J, with 11 bases in between. Looked up from germline, CDR1 is SGHRS and CDR2 is YFSETQ. The CDR3 is made up of 15 amino acids. The chain employs TRBV5-1 and TRBJ2-2; weak D call: TRBD2 (6 bases). Sequenced material: peripheral blood. The source is a woman between 65 and 79 years old with COVID-19, enrolled during active disease. CDR3: CASSLGEADTGELFF. CDR3 sequence (DNA): TGCGCCAGCAGCTTAGGGGAGGCGGACACCGGGGAGCTGTTTTTT.